A single sample is the source of the 6 T cell receptor beta chains below, sequenced in a study of Ad26.COV2.S vaccination and SARS-CoV-2 variants. The protocol was immunoSEQ multiplex PCR, while the TCRdb copy is restricted to in-frame clones and leaves out a portion. The table shows roughly 400,000 clones, with 80% to 95% occurring only once. This sample's treatment: roughly 18 received Ad26.COV2.S at low or high dose, single or two shots; 5 received placebo; per-sample allocation not given. Each sample was drawn 63 days after the first injection (of vaccine or placebo). The specimen was peripheral blood, collected in a trial of Ad26.COV2.S vaccine versus placebo. These receptors came from a person between 18 and 65 years old who received the Ad26.COV2.S COVID-19 vaccine or a placebo.

CDR3 sequence reads: CASSLSGPQPQHF. The CDR3 DNA sequence: TGTGCCAGCAGTTTAAGCGGTCCACAGCCCCAGCATTTT. This chain links TRBV12-3 or TRBV12-4 with TRBJ1-5; no firm D call. The CDR3 loop spans 13 amino acids. Trimming left V 2 bases short and J 7 bases short, with 9 bases between.

The chain employs TRBV4-3 and TRBJ1-6, with 7 bases that match TRBD1. The CDR3 runs to 15 residues. The V segment lost 5 bases and the J segment 7 bases; nucleotides outside the gene matches: 8. Germline CDR1 reads LGHNA; CDR2 reads YSLEER. DNA for the CDR3: TGCGCCAGCAGCGTATACAGGGGAGGGAATTCACCCCTCCACTTT. It translates to CASSVYRGGNSPLHF.

V and J are TRBV21-1 and TRBJ2-6; the table's D call, TRBD1, was not checked against the DNA. TRBV21-1 is labeled a pseudogene. The CDR3 loop spans 20 amino acids. CDR3 loop: CASSRIVDRELDSGANVLTF. CDR3 nucleotide sequence: TGTGCCAGCAGCAGGATAGTGGACAGGGAACTTGATTCTGGGGCCAACGTCCTGACTTTC.

The rearrangement joins TRBV19 to TRBJ1-5; D remains unclear. The CDR3 is 13 residues long. Trimming took off 5 bases at V and 2 bases at J, with 7 bases between the two ends. CDR1 LNHDA and CDR2 SQIVND come from the germline V gene (reference sequence). CDR3 in DNA: TGTGCCAGTAGTGGCCACGGCAATCAGCCCCAGCATTTT. Amino acids: CASSGHGNQPQHF.

This chain uses TRBV12-2 with TRBJ1-1. TRBV12-2 is a listed pseudogene. The CDR3 consists of 13 residues. CDR3 protein: CASRLARFREAFF. The CDR3 coding sequence is TGTGCAAGTCGCTTAGCGCGGTTCAGGGAAGCTTTCTTT.

The chain is built from TRBV27 and TRBJ2-7; D might be TRBD1 or TRBD2, each matching 5 bases. V lost 2 bases and J lost 0, with 14 bases in between. The germline gives CDR1 MNHEY, CDR2 SMNVEV (reference sequence). There are 16 residues in the CDR3. The CDR3 nucleotides are TGTGCCAGCAGTTTAGGGACCGGACTTGCCTCCTACGAGCAGTACTTC. Translated, it gives CASSLGTGLASYEQYF.